The source of this T cell receptor beta chain is a study of blood T cell repertoires in COVID-19. For the study at large: Donors in the United States, Italy and Spain gave samples during acute or convalescent COVID-19.

Data came from immunoSEQ multiplex PCR; TCRdb stores just in-frame clones and leaves some out. The sample lists under 300,000 clones, just under 85% occurring once. This clone showed up just a few times. The germline CDR1 and CDR2 sequences are MNHEY and SMNVEV (reference sequence). With 7 bases clipped from V and 4 bases from J, the junction kept 17 bases outside the gene matches. The CDR3 length is 18 residues. The rearrangement uses TRBV27 and TRBJ1-4; 8 bases line up with TRBD1. This receptor was identified in a woman in her sixties with active or convalescent COVID-19. Input material: peripheral blood. The CDR3 sequence: CASTRGTGQGKNNEKLFF. Here the CDR3 DNA reads TGTGCCAGCACCCGGGGCACTGGACAGGGAAAAAATAATGAAAAACTGTTTTTT.